This TCR beta chain appears in the sequencing data of a study of cytomegalovirus exposure and HLA in healthy donors. V gave up 7 bases and J gave up 0 bases; unmatched junction bases: 5. This CDR3 has 14 residues. Germline CDR1 SQVTM, CDR2 ANQGSEA. Of note for this clone: Its antigen is undetermined.

Study findings and constraints: The authors confirmed in vitro that three CMV-associated chains were specific for CMV antigens. The classifier, whose performance was assessed in both the original and validation cohorts, reportedly diagnosed cytomegalovirus status with high specificity and sensitivity.

The study ran its PCR with 60 Vbeta and 13 Jbeta primers. Some clones are missing from TCRdb's copy, which holds only in-frame ones; the method was immunoSEQ multiplex PCR. The profile shows 55,000 to 70,000 clones, about 80% of them singletons. The V gene is TRBV29-1, the J gene TRBJ2-3; TRBD2 aligns across 9 bases. The sample comprised PBMCs. The receptor's source is a woman in her forties in good health and CMV-seronegative. This CDR3 reads CSADSGRSTDTQYF. For the CDR3, the DNA is TGCAGCGCGGACAGCGGGAGGAGCACAGATACGCAGTATTTT.